Described below is a single T cell receptor beta chain sequence and its context. The sample is drawn from a study of sequential checkpoint blockade in melanoma. Across the study: Randomization was 1:1 between first-line nivolumab→ipilimumab and ipilimumab→nivolumab. Both treatment sequences were followed by maintenance nivolumab.

The method was immunoSEQ multiplex PCR; TCRdb's version includes in-frame clones alone and lacks a portion of them. The profile shows under 25,000 clones, 75% to 85% of them singletons. The sample's treatment: randomized to nivolumab then ipilimumab (arm A) or the reverse (arm B). Patients had received no earlier DNA-damaging chemotherapy. Live CD3+CD8+ CD19− CD56− cells were sorted from PBMCs. This TCR came from a human donor with melanoma. The material was CD8+ T cells sorted from blood (inferred from file names), obtained from a patient given nivolumab and ipilimumab in sequence.

The CDR3 loop reads CASSEESADSYGNTIYF. DNA of the CDR3: TGTGCCAGCAGTGAAGAATCTGCGGACAGTTATGGAAACACCATATATTTT. The chain has TRBV2 and TRBJ1-3; D is possibly TRBD1 (6 bases). This CDR3 spans 17 amino acids. Trimming left V 1 base short and J 3 bases short, with 16 bases between. Germline lookup yields CDR1 SNHLY and CDR2 FYNNEI.